The 2 T cell receptor beta chains below were found in one sample sequenced in a study of beta chain features in type 1 diabetes. Notes on the study in general: Shortening that was moderate but significant affected the TCRB CDR3s of Type 1 diabetes patients in all four CD4+ subsets.

Their target antigens are unknown. Since all of the isolated RNA was reverse transcribed, expressed TCRB transcripts were what got sequenced. The method was immunoSEQ multiplex PCR; TCRdb's version includes in-frame clones alone and lacks a portion of them. The sample holds about 660,000 clones, more than 12% seen once. Sequencing used naive CD4+ T cells from blood. These TCRs come from a man younger than 35 with type 1 diabetes.

This clone was counted a few times. The rearrangement joins TRBV7-9 to TRBJ1-5, with D possibly matching TRBD1 (6 bases). V was cut by 3 bases and J by 4 bases, with 10 bases left in between. From germline, CDR1 is SEHNR and CDR2 FQNEAQ (reference sequence). The CDR3 loop spans 14 amino acids. As DNA, the CDR3 is TGTGCCAGCAGCTTGACAGGTCCAAATCAGCCCCAGCATTTT. Residues: CASSLTGPNQPQHF.

The chain carries TRBV7-6 and TRBJ2-1, with no clear D. V was shortened by 0 bases and J by 5 bases, with 5 bases between the two germline ends. Germline assignment: CDR1 SGHVS and CDR2 FNYEAQ. The CDR3 runs 13 residues. The CDR3 is CASSLAGHNEQFF. For the CDR3, the DNA is TGTGCCAGCAGCTTAGCTGGTCACAATGAGCAGTTCTTC.